This T cell receptor (beta chain) appears in the sequencing data of a study of beta chain features in type 1 diabetes. The study's findings and limits: Across all four CD4+ subsets, people with type 1 diabetes showed modestly shorter TCRB CDR3s.

The CDR3 loop spans 14 amino acids. In germline, CDR1 is SQVTM, CDR2 ANQGSEA. With 4 bases removed from V and 1 base from J, the gap between germline ends came to 12 bases. By way of CD45RO/CCR7/CD25/CD127/CD95/CD27, the CD4+ regulatory, stem cell-like memory, central memory and naive cells were sorted. Purity exceeding 95% was reached by all sorted populations. A few counts support this clone. The target antigen is unknown. The investigators reverse transcribed all of the isolated RNA, so they sequenced expressed TCRB transcripts. The table came from immunoSEQ multiplex PCR; TCRdb's copy has only in-frame clones and leaves some out. The repertoire holds approximately 250,000 clones, approximately 25% seen once, with around 0.013% in the top ten.

This chain connects TRBV29-1 to TRBJ2-3; D not certain. This clonotype originated in a woman between 25 and 40 years old with type 1 diabetes. Sequencing was carried out using naive CD4+ T cells from blood. The CDR3 DNA is TGCAGCGTTGCTCCGAGACTGCGCACAGATACGCAGTATTTT. Its protein is CSVAPRLRTDTQYF.